This T cell receptor (beta chain) was captured by sequencing in a study of CD8+CD57+ T cells in acquired aplastic anemia (dated by TCRdb to between 2017 and 2018). In terms of the full investigation: Extracted DNA from sorted CD4+ and CD8+ cells averaged around 3.2 ug, ranging from roughly 0.17 to 27.4 ug. CD8+CD57+ expansion was defined as frequency above the mean frequency observed in healthy subjects.

As concerns this clonotype: There is no known antigen for this receptor. No much larger clonotype is one base removed from it; base qualities were not supplied.

Including cysteine and phenylalanine, the CDR3 has 14 amino acids. The sequence is cut down to CDR3 DNA, 42 bases in frame from base 1. Sequences LNHDA (CDR1) and SQIVND (CDR2) are obtained from the germline V gene (reference sequence). Unmatched junction bases come to 6, with V trimmed by 4 bases and J by 3 bases. TCR beta VDJ combination and CDR3 sequence profiling used genomic DNA as the template. An Illumina HiSeq 2000 was used for TCR repertoire sequencing. On the authors' methods: TRBV/TRBJ rearrangement plots, CDR3 size and DJ length profiles, and Simpson's diversity index were used to assess repertoires. The most abundant DNA sequence in the deep sequencing data was defined as the immunodominant clone. CDR3 amino acid sequences were checked for sharing across subjects and were also compared against the VDJdb database and published repertoires. TCRdb's own reprocessing of the public reads used fastp at Q25 and MiXCR and kept productive beta chains. For every CDR3 protein sequence, its rows merge into one entry that carries the most common genes and DNA. The authors' filters were not applied to this entry. The sample table records around 290,000 distinct CDR3 sequences; roughly 53% of these occur just once. The ten most abundant clones make up 1% to 1.5% of the sample.

What the study reported, not specific to this receptor: Patients and healthy controls showed no significant difference in CD8+ Simpson's diversity (P=0.060). Some 27 CD8+ CDR3 sequences were found in both patients and controls but appeared to be highly expressed in patients and within the immunodominant clones of the patients.

The patients picked for sequencing were ones in whom flow cytometry had shown an expansion of CD8+CD57+ cells. Every patient had a diagnosis of severe acquired aplastic anemia based on International Study of Aplastic Anemia and Agranulocytosis and Camitta criteria. No therapy had been received by the patients at the time of blood sampling. In this study, sorted CD4+ and CD8+ T cells from the blood of healthy subjects and of severe aplastic anemia patients had their TCR repertoires deep-sequenced. In the USA, patient enrollment took place under clinicaltrials.gov protocols 00001620, 01623167, 00001397, 00071045, 00081523 and 00961064. Ficoll-Paque density gradient centrifugation was used to isolate peripheral blood mononuclear cells. Before DNA extraction, CD4+ and CD8+ T cells were sorted with FACS or magnetic beads.

The receptor's source is a human donor with aplastic anemia. The sequence links TRBV19 to TRBJ2-7, with 7 bases in between that match TRBD1. Input material: sorted CD4+, CD8+, or CD8+CD57+ T cells (not recorded which) from PBMCs. The nucleotide sequence is TGTGCCAGTAGTACCGGCTGGGACAGCTACGAGCAGTACTTC. This translates into CASSTGWDSYEQYF.